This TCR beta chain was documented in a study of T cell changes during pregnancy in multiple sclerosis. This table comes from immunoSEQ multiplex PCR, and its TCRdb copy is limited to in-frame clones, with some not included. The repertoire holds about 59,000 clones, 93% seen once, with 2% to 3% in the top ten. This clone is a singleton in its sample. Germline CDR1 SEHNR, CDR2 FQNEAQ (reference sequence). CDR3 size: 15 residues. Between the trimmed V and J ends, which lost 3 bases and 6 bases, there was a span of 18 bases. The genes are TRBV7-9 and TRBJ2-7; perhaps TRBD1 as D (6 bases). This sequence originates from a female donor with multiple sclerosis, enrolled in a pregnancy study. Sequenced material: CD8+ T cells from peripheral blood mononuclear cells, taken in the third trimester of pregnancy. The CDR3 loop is CASSFLGVTGSEQYF. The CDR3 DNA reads TGTGCCAGCAGCTTTTTGGGGGTGACAGGTAGCGAGCAGTACTTC. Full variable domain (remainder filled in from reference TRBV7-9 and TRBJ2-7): DTGVSQNPRHKITKRGQNVTFRCDPISEHNRLYWYRQTLGQGPEFLTYFQNEAQLEKSRLLSDRFSAERPKGSFSTLEIQRTEQGDSAMYLCASSFLGVTGSEQYFGPGTRLTVT.